This T cell receptor beta chain was retrieved from a study of blood T cell repertoires in COVID-19. This CDR3 is built from 14 residues. CDR1 is SGHTA and CDR2 is FQGNSA in the germline V gene. J gave up 4 bases and V 5 bases, and 7 bases lay outside the gene matches. This table comes from immunoSEQ multiplex PCR, and its TCRdb copy is limited to in-frame clones, with some not included. The sample contains roughly 130,000 clones, around 81% of which appear only once. The chain has TRBV7-2 and TRBJ1-1, with 7 bases aligning to TRBD1. Sequenced: peripheral blood. This receptor was obtained from a man aged 40-49 years with active or convalescent COVID-19. The CDR3, as DNA: TGTGCCAGCAGCCTAAACAGGGGTACCACTGAAGCTTTCTTT. This encodes CASSLNRGTTEAFF.